These 24 T cell receptor beta chains were all obtained from the same sample, sequenced in a study of cytomegalovirus exposure and HLA in healthy donors. The PCR ran on 60 Vbeta and 13 Jbeta primers. Profiling relied on immunoSEQ multiplex PCR, and the TCRdb table lists in-frame clones only, not all of them. There are around 130,000 clones in the sample; 80% to 90% occur only once, and 2.5% to 3.5% lies in the top ten. Sequences were obtained from PBMCs. The receptor set was obtained from a woman under 30 in good health and CMV-seropositive.

V is TRBV4-1 and J is TRBJ1-6; a weak D match, TRBD1 (5 bases). This CDR3 contains 13 residues. CDR1 is MGHRA, CDR2 YSYEKL, per germline. The V end was cut by 1 base, the J end by 7 bases, with 5 bases between. CDR3 amino acids: CASSQGQNSPLHF. CDR3 DNA sequence: TGCGCCAGCAGCCAAGGACAGAATTCACCCCTCCACTTT.

This sequence joins TRBV21-1 and TRBJ2-7; the table names TRBD1, a call not compared with the DNA. TRBV21-1 is a listed pseudogene. CDR3 length: 14 amino acids. The CDR3 here is CASSTRTSLYEQYF. The CDR3 DNA reads TGTGCCAGCAGCACCCGGACAAGCCTTTACGAGCAGTACTTC.

This chain connects TRBV25-1 to TRBJ2-7; 12 nucleotides align to TRBD2. The CDR3 is made up of 15 amino acids. From germline, CDR1 is MGHDK and CDR2 SYGVNS. V was clipped by 8 bases and J by 0 bases; unmatched bases: 5. The CDR3 region is CASLGLAGISYEQYF. In DNA, the CDR3 is TGTGCCAGCCTCGGACTAGCGGGGATCTCCTACGAGCAGTACTTC.

About this clone: The final CDR3 position lacks the conserved phenylalanine or tryptophan, pointing to a likely read error. V gene TRBV11-2 combines with J gene TRBJ1-6; D is possibly TRBD1 (6 bases). The CDR3 is made up of 15 amino acids. CDR1 is SGHAT, CDR2 FQNNGV, per germline. V gave up 4 bases and J gave up 4 bases, with 11 bases separating them. CDR3 in DNA: TGTGCCAGCAGCTATGACGGACAGTATAATTCACCCCTCCACCTT. Translation gives CASSYDGQYNSPLHL.

To note about this clone: A junction boundary mismatches the germline segment, possibly from a read error. CDR3 sequence (DNA): TGTGCTAGCAGCCCGGGACTAGCGGGGGTTGAGCAGTTCTTC. It yields the protein CASSPGLAGVEQFF. The chain couples TRBV7-7 to TRBJ2-1; TRBD2 aligns across 14 bases. Per germline, CDR1 SSHAT and CDR2 FNYEAQ (reference sequence). The CDR3 contains 14 residues.

The V gene is TRBV2, the J gene TRBJ2-3, with 7 nucleotides matching TRBD1. The ends lost 1 base at V and 1 base at J; junction bases unmatched: 2. This CDR3 comprises 15 residues. CDR1 and CDR2 (germline): SNHLY, FYNNEI. Written as DNA, the CDR3 is TGTGCCAGCAGTGAAGGGCAGGGGGGCACAGATACGCAGTATTTT. Residues: CASSEGQGGTDTQYF.

The rearrangement uses TRBV7-6 and TRBJ2-1; maybe TRBD2 (6 bases). CDR3 length equals 15 residues. The germline V gene has CDR1 SGHVS and CDR2 FNYEAQ. Trimming shortened V by 2 bases and J by 5 bases, and 13 bases separated the two germline ends. CDR3 loop: CASSLSGTGNNEQFF. In nucleotides, the CDR3 is TGTGCCAGCAGCTTAAGTGGGACTGGAAACAATGAGCAGTTCTTC. Together with reference TRBV7-6 and TRBJ2-1, the CDR3 gives the full variable domain: GAGVSQSPRYKVTKRGQDVALRCDPISGHVSLYWYRQALGQGPEFLTYFNYEAQQDKSGLPNDRFSAERPEGSISTLTIQRTEQRDSAMYRCASSLSGTGNNEQFFGPGTRLTVL.

The CDR3 here is CASSGISGGALNEQFF. DNA for the CDR3: TGCGCCAGCAGCGGCATTAGCGGGGGGGCCTTGAATGAGCAGTTCTTC. The chain joins TRBV5-1 to TRBJ2-1; 11 bases agree with TRBD2. Looked up from germline, CDR1 is SGHRS and CDR2 is YFSETQ. The CDR3 length is 16 residues. The J segment lost 7 bases and the V segment lost 4 bases, leaving 10 bases of the junction unmatched.

The genes are TRBV5-4 and TRBJ1-1; 10 positions agree with TRBD1. J was trimmed by 7 bases and V by 4 bases; bases with no gene match: 13. Germline V gives CDR1 SGHNT, CDR2 YYREEE (reference sequence). This CDR3 is 16 amino acids long. For the CDR3, the DNA is TGTGCCAGCAGCCCGTCCGGGACAGGGGCCGGTATTGAAGCTTTCTTT. Its translation is CASSPSGTGAGIEAFF. The variable domain in full, with the rest retrieved from reference TRBV5-4 and TRBJ1-1, is ETGVTQSPTHLIKTRGQQVTLRCSSQSGHNTVSWYQQALGQGPQFIFQYYREEENGRGNFPPRFSGLQFPNYSSELNVNALELDDSALYLCASSPSGTGAGIEAFFGQGTRLTVV.

This clone appeared once. This chain uses TRBV19 with TRBJ1-4; D unclear. V was shortened by 6 bases and J by 0 bases, with 8 bases between the two germline ends. Germline-derived CDR1 and CDR2 are LNHDA and SQIVND (reference sequence). This CDR3 is 14 amino acids long. The CDR3 nucleotides are TGTGCCAGTAGCAGGTGGGCAACTAATGAAAAACTGTTTTTT. Translated: CASSRWATNEKLFF. Combining the CDR3 with reference TRBV19 and TRBJ1-4 gives the whole variable domain DGGITQSPKYLFRKEGQNVTLSCEQNLNHDAMYWYRQDPGQGLRLIYYSQIVNDFQKGDIAEGYSVSREKKESFPLTVTSAQKNPTAFYLCASSRWATNEKLFFGSGTQLSVL.

DNA of the CDR3: TGTGCCAGCGAAACTCCGCGGGAGACCCAGTACTTC. Protein product: CASETPRETQYF. The gene calls are TRBV25-1 and TRBJ2-5; D is undetermined. The length of the CDR3 is 12 residues. In germline, CDR1 is MGHDK, CDR2 SYGVNS. V gave up 8 bases and J gave up 5 bases, with 12 bases separating them.

The chain combines TRBV4-1 with TRBJ1-1; 7 bases line up with TRBD1. V lost 1 base, J lost 6 bases, and 8 bases stayed unmatched. Looked up from germline, CDR1 is MGHRA and CDR2 is YSYEKL. This CDR3 spans 15 amino acids. The CDR3 here is CASSQGIGGSSEAFF. The DNA of the CDR3 is TGCGCCAGCAGCCAAGGAATAGGGGGCTCCTCTGAAGCTTTCTTT.

In this sample, this clone turned up a few times. The chain has TRBV5-8 and TRBJ2-3; TRBD1 is a possible D gene (5 bases). This CDR3 region has 15 residues. Germline CDR1 reads SGHTS; CDR2 reads YDEGEE. V gave up 2 bases and J gave up 6 bases, with 16 bases separating them. The DNA of the CDR3 is TGTGCCAGCAGCTTATCAGGGAATGGAGTTGATACGCAGTATTTT. As protein: CASSLSGNGVDTQYF.

The CDR3 DNA reads as TGTGCCAGCAGTTTTAACCGAGATGGTTCACCCCTCCACTTT. This codes for CASSFNRDGSPLHF. The genes are TRBV6-5 and TRBJ1-6, with D unclear. Germline CDR1 MNHEY, CDR2 SVGAGI. This CDR3 contains 14 residues. With 4 bases removed from V and 9 bases from J, the gap between germline ends came to 13 bases.

The chain couples TRBV4-1 to TRBJ1-1; 9 nucleotides match TRBD1. The V and J ends lost 0 bases and 6 bases, in that order; junction bases with no gene match: 5. Germline CDR1 MGHRA, CDR2 YSYEKL. The CDR3 spans 15 residues. The CDR3 DNA reads TGCGCCAGCAGCCAAGATGGGACAGGGAGGGCTGAAGCTTTCTTT. Residues: CASSQDGTGRAEAFF.

The genes are TRBV11-1 and TRBJ2-2, with 10 bases matching TRBD1. This CDR3 is built from 17 residues. Germline V gene lookup returns CDR1 SGHAT and CDR2 FQDESV (reference sequence). V was clipped by 1 base and J by 5 bases; unmatched bases: 7. This chain's CDR3 is CASSLGAGTGVTGELFF. CDR3 in DNA: TGTGCCAGCAGCTTAGGGGCCGGGACAGGGGTTACCGGGGAGCTGTTTTTT.

The chain employs TRBV5-1 and TRBJ1-2; 8 positions agree with TRBD1. This CDR3 has 15 residues. Germline V lookup: CDR1 SGHRS, CDR2 YFSETQ. The J segment lost 2 bases and the V segment lost 4 bases, leaving 7 bases of the junction unmatched. CDR3 residues: CASSPQGGENYGYTF. CDR3 DNA: TGCGCCAGCAGCCCACAGGGGGGAGAAAACTATGGCTACACCTTC. Full variable domain (remainder filled in from reference TRBV5-1 and TRBJ1-2): KAGVTQTPRYLIKTRGQQVTLSCSPISGHRSVSWYQQTPGQGLQFLFEYFSETQRNKGNFPGRFSGRQFSNSRSEMNVSTLELGDSALYLCASSPQGGENYGYTFGSGTRLTVV.

The chain links TRBV19 to TRBJ2-5; a weak D match, TRBD2 (7 bases). Trimming took 10 bases from V and 1 from J, leaving 19 bases between them. Looked up from germline, CDR1 is LNHDA and CDR2 is SQIVND (reference sequence). There are 15 residues in the CDR3. The DNA of the CDR3 is TGTGCCACACGGGGGGCGGGGGTCCTCCAAGAGACCCAGTACTTC. This codes for CATRGAGVLQETQYF.

V is TRBV27 and J is TRBJ2-1, with 7 nucleotides matching TRBD2. The junction had 22 bases not matched to a gene; V was cut back by 5 bases and J by 9 bases. The germline gives CDR1 MNHEY, CDR2 SMNVEV (reference sequence). The CDR3 covers 18 residues. CDR3 sequence reads: CASSPQRLSGVLLGEQFF. CDR3 DNA sequence: TGTGCCAGCAGTCCCCAGCGCCTAAGCGGGGTCCTTCTAGGTGAGCAGTTCTTC.

This clone was detected once. The genes are TRBV25-1 and TRBJ1-2; D is possibly TRBD1 (5 bases). Germline V gives CDR1 MGHDK, CDR2 SYGVNS. CDR3 length: 12 residues. Trimming took off 3 bases at V and 8 bases at J, with 10 bases between the two ends. The CDR3 sequence: CASSDRRDGYTF. The CDR3 region has the DNA TGTGCCAGCAGTGATCGGAGGGACGGCTACACCTTC.

The V and J genes are TRBV4-1 and TRBJ2-1; 7 bases are shared with TRBD2. Trimming removed 0 bases from V and 2 bases from J; junction bases left unmatched: 4. Germline CDR1 and CDR2: MGHRA and YSYEKL. The CDR3 extends over 16 amino acids. This CDR3 is CASSQDRAGAYNEQFF. The CDR3 nucleotides are TGCGCCAGCAGCCAAGATCGGGCGGGGGCCTACAATGAGCAGTTCTTC.

This chain connects TRBV19 to TRBJ2-5; D unclear. Trimming left V 7 bases short and J 4 bases short, with 10 bases between. CDR3 length: 12 residues. Per the germline V gene, CDR1 is LNHDA and CDR2 is SQIVND (reference sequence). CDR3 region: CASNTGGETQYF. In nucleotides, the CDR3 is TGTGCCAGTAATACGGGTGGAGAGACCCAGTACTTC.

The chain couples TRBV9 to TRBJ1-6, with 8 bases that match TRBD1. Germline CDR1 SGDLS, CDR2 YYNGEE. The CDR3 contains 17 residues. Trimming removed 0 bases from V and 6 bases from J; junction bases left unmatched: 8. CDR3 sequence (DNA): TGTGCCAGCAGCGTAGGTGAACCGGGACAGGTTAATTCACCCCTCCACTTT. Its translation is CASSVGEPGQVNSPLHF. The whole variable domain, filled in from reference TRBV9 and TRBJ1-6, reads DSGVTQTPKHLITATGQRVTLRCSPRSGDLSVYWYQQSLDQGLQFLIQYYNGEERAKGNILERFSAQQFPDLHSELNLSSLELGDSALYFCASSVGEPGQVNSPLHFGNGTRLTVT.

This clone was counted a single time. The chain uses TRBV10-2 and TRBJ2-5, with D perhaps TRBD2 (6 bases). Trimming took off 2 bases at V and 8 bases at J, with 9 bases between the two ends. Germline CDR1 reads WSHSY; CDR2 reads SAAADI. The CDR3 length is 12 residues. The CDR3 DNA is TGCGCCAGCAGTGAGCAGGGACTTACCCAGTACTTC. This gives the protein CASSEQGLTQYF.